This T cell receptor (beta chain) was documented in a study of cytomegalovirus exposure and HLA in healthy donors. The V end lost 5 bases, the J end lost 4 bases, and 10 bases lay between the germline ends. The germline CDR1 and CDR2 sequences are SGDLS and YYNGEE. The CDR3 sequence is 13 residues long. The PCR contained 60 Vbeta and 13 Jbeta primers. Assay used: immunoSEQ multiplex PCR; TCRdb lists only in-frame clones, some missing. The repertoire includes 130,000 or so clones, approximately 80% of them detected once, and approximately 1.8% sits in the top ten. The sequencing sample was made of PBMCs. The sequence came from a man between 40 and 49 years old in good health and CMV-seronegative. This sequence joins TRBV9 and TRBJ2-1; D gene unclear. The CDR3 here is CASRAELYNEQFF. The DNA of the CDR3 is TGTGCCAGCAGGGCAGAACTATACAATGAGCAGTTCTTC.